Detailed here is one TCR beta chain. Which antigen it targets is not known. Base qualities are not recorded, but no much larger clone differs from it by a single base. These data belong to a study of T cell responses to AZD1222 COVID-19 vaccine (dated by TCRdb to the early 2020s). The study in broad terms: Because spike-specific TCR depth and breadth did not differ between the two schedules, AZD1222 recipients who got a second dose at roughly 4 weeks were pooled with those who got a second dose at roughly 12 weeks. TCR sequencing was performed for 230 to 250 trial participants, of whom some 200 were given two doses of AZD1222 and some 26 were given two doses of MenACWY control vaccine. Trial participants were enrolled by age into subgroups of 18-55, 56-69 and 70-plus years, and around 150, 28 and 57 TCR-sequenced participants, respectively, were included in these subgroups.

Reading the label with the study, this specimen's time point is: baseline before first vaccination. The vaccinee samples were drawn from two UK trials, COV001 and COV002, one of which was a single-blind randomized controlled phase 2/3 trial testing AZD1222 (ChAdOx1 nCoV-19) in healthy adults. For TCRbeta chain sequencing, PBMC samples from trial participants were taken at day 0 and at day 28 after the second dose. The CDR3 regions of human TCRbeta chains were analyzed by immunosequencing. As for the original processing: Repertoire TCRs were checked for matches against a reference library of SARS-CoV-2-specific TCRs that had been generated using the MIRA antigen-specificity platform. Breadth meant the fraction of unique TCRs that were SARS-CoV-2-associated, whereas depth meant the fraction of total T cells that were SARS-CoV-2-associated. Using the MIRA data, each spike-specific TCR was mapped to the spike region that the TCR reacts to and placed in a CD4 or CD8 class. Log10-transformed breadth and depth values were compared by one-way ANOVA with Sidak's multiple comparisons tests. TCRdb stores this immuneACCESS table with in-frame sequences only. Part of the clones is absent; in the studies checked, under half of the shortfall reflects unresolved V genes, and no reason is known for the rest. The DNA was the basis for D and trimming; V, J and clone size are from that table. The sample yields about 130,000 clones; 70% to 90% were counted once. About 1.6% of the sample lies in the top ten.

General conclusions and limits of the study: Spike-specific TCR breadth and depth rose significantly after two AZD1222 doses compared with day 0 and with MenACWY recipients. Participants were mostly white British, with more females than males. The authors suggested clonal diversity may have been underestimated. The 56-69-year group was small, and its depth increase did not reach significance, likely because of low power. Only six or seven AZD1222 recipients were SARS-CoV-2 seropositive at baseline, limiting conclusions about previously exposed vaccinees. Vaccine-associated CD4 TCRs spanned the whole spike protein, with dominant responses in regions 160-218 and 743-854. Because no day 14 peak-response samples were available, repertoires were characterized only after the peak T cell response. Reportedly, almost half of the unique spike-specific TCRs recognized epitopes lying outside the regions that are mutated in the B.1.351 and B.1.1.7 variants.

From its cysteine to its phenylalanine, the CDR3 spans 13 amino acids. Just CDR3 DNA is preserved here, 39 bases in frame from base 1. From the germline V gene (reference sequence), CDR1 is MNHEY and CDR2 is SMNVEV. Trimming accounts for 6 bases at V and 9 bases at J, while the number of junction bases matched to no gene is 9. The chain is encoded by TRBV27 joined to TRBJ1-1; 8 bases in between match TRBD1. This material consisted of peripheral blood, taken on day 0 of AZD1222 vaccination. The sequence was obtained from an adult in good health. CDR3 sequence: CASSNRQGMKAFF. At the DNA level, the sequence is TGTGCCAGCAGCAACCGACAGGGGATGAAAGCTTTCTTT.